This T cell receptor (beta chain) comes out of a study of blood T cell repertoires in COVID-19. Turning to the study itself: Acute-phase and convalescent COVID-19 samples originated in the United States, Italy and Spain.

The study drew participants aged roughly 18 to 95 years from 20 to 30 US areas. Recovered Cohort 3 donors showed two negative PCRs, clearance, or symptom resolution. The CDR3 length is 16 residues. Germline V CDR1 and CDR2: SNHLY, FYNNEI. The V end lost 4 bases, the J end lost 1 base, and 13 bases lay between the germline ends. Under the authors' procedure: Nucleated cell counts were estimated from reference gene primer amplification. Libraries were prepared by immunoSEQ multiplex PCR; TCRdb keeps only in-frame clonotypes and omits some of them. V and J calls plus clone size are reproduced from that table; the DNA served to infer D and trimming. Of fewer than 200,000 clones listed, over 80% are singletons.

This chain joins TRBV2 and TRBJ2-2; D is ambiguous. The sequenced sample was PBMCs or T cells enriched from blood (not recorded which). The source of this sequence is a woman aged 50 to 60 who had recovered from COVID-19. The CDR3 region is CASSANPVKNTGELFF. CDR3 DNA: TGTGCCAGCAGTGCAAATCCAGTAAAGAACACCGGGGAGCTGTTTTTT.